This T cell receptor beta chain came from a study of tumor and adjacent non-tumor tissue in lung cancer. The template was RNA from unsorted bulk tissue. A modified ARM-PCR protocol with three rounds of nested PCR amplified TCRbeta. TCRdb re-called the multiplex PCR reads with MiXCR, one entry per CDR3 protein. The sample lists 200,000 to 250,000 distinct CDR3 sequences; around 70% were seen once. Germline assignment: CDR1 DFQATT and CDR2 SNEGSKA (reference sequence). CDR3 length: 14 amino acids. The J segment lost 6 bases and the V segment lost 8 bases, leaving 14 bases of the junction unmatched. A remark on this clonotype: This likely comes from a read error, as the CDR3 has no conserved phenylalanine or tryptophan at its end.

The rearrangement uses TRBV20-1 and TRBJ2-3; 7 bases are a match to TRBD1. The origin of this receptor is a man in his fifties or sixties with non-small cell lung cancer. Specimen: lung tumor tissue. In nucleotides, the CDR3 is TGCAGTATTCCACGGGACAGATCCACTGATACGCAGTATTCT. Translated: CSIPRDRSTDTQYS.